This T cell receptor (beta chain) was captured by sequencing in a study of blood T cell repertoires in COVID-19. About the research overall: Samples of COVID-19 (acute and convalescent) were obtained from the United States, Italy and Spain.

Authors' analysis steps: Reference gene primer amplification yielded estimated nucleated cell counts. Here immunoSEQ multiplex PCR was the method, and the copy in TCRdb shows in-frame clones only, minus some. The DNA was the basis for D and trimming; V, J and clone size are from that table. The sample has under 400,000 clones; 75% to 90% are singletons. The J segment lost 8 bases and the V segment lost 5 bases, leaving 3 bases of the junction unmatched. Germline V gene lookup returns CDR1 MNHEY and CDR2 SMNVEV (reference sequence). The CDR3 extends over 14 amino acids. The gene calls are TRBV27 and TRBJ1-6, with 10 bases lining up with TRBD1. The sequenced sample was peripheral blood. This TCR derives from a woman aged 25 to 45 with COVID-19, enrolled during active disease. The CDR3 reads CASSPGTGDSPLHF. The CDR3 DNA reads TGTGCCAGCAGTCCTGGGACAGGGGATTCACCCCTCCACTTT.